The 9 T cell receptor beta chains reported below all come from one sample, sequenced in a study of blood T cells in healthy people across ages. Combining a sample-barcoded 5' primer with a J-beta primer mix, a second PCR ran for about 7 to 11 cycles. MiXCR, applied by TCRdb to the 5' RACE reads, yields one record per CDR3 protein. This sample carries 1.5 million to 2 million distinct CDR3 sequences, around 42% of them seen once, and the ten largest clones take 23%. The specimen was blood. The origin of the receptors is a human donor in good health.

This clonotype was counted between two and nine times. CDR3 DNA sequence: TGTGCCAGCAGTTTCCCCCCCGTTGAGGAGCAGTACTTC. Translation: CASSFPPVEEQYF. The V and J genes are TRBV12-3 or TRBV12-4 and TRBJ2-7; D not resolved. The CDR3 extends over 13 amino acids. V was trimmed by 3 bases and J by 7 bases, leaving 13 bases between them.

The chain carries TRBV9 and TRBJ1-1; the match to TRBD1 covers 8 bases. Germline assignment: CDR1 SGDLS and CDR2 YYNGEE. V dropped 4 bases and J dropped 1; count of bases not matched to a gene: 15. This CDR3 has 18 residues. The DNA of the CDR3 is TGTGCCAGCAGCCAAAACCCACACAAAGACAGGGGGAACACTGAAGCTTTCTTT. As protein: CASSQNPHKDRGNTEAFF.

This clonotype was recorded a few times. The chain couples TRBV20-1 to TRBJ1-2; a weak D match, TRBD1 (5 bases). The CDR3 consists of 15 residues. Looked up from germline, CDR1 is DFQATT and CDR2 is SNEGSKA (reference sequence). V lost 3 bases, J lost 2 bases, and 16 bases lay in between. DNA of the CDR3: TGCAGTGCTAGCCCCAGCGAGACAGTCAACTATGGCTACACCTTC. Its protein is CSASPSETVNYGYTF.

CDR3 DNA: TGCGCCAGCAGGAAGGACAGGGGACACGAGCAGTACTTC. Protein sequence: CASRKDRGHEQYF. The chain has TRBV5-1 and TRBJ2-4, with TRBD1 matching over 9 bases. The J call may be wrong; the DNA end is better matched by TRBJ2-7. The length of the CDR3 is 13 residues. CDR1 is SGHRS, CDR2 YFSETQ, per germline.

This clonotype was picked up a small number of times. The V gene is TRBV7-9, the J gene TRBJ2-5; D is unclear. V was pared by 5 bases and J by 4 bases, with 8 bases between. CDR3 length: 12 residues. Germline values: CDR1 SEHNR, CDR2 FQNEAQ (reference sequence). The CDR3, as DNA: TGTGCCAGCAGCCAGCCCTCAGAGACCCAGTACTTC. Protein sequence: CASSQPSETQYF.

The chain links TRBV6-8 to TRBJ1-5; 7 bases agree with TRBD1. Trimming at V came to 5 bases and at J to 6 bases, leaving 7 bases not matched to a gene. Germline values: CDR1 MNHGY, CDR2 SAAAGT. The length of the CDR3 is 14 residues. In nucleotides, the CDR3 is TGTGCCAGCAGTGCGCCTCCAGGGGGTCAGCCCCAGCATTTT. Its translation is CASSAPPGGQPQHF.

V and J are TRBV9 and TRBJ2-1; D is perhaps TRBD1 (6 bases). The end of the DNA is better explained by TRBJ2-7, so the J call may be wrong. Germline CDR1 SGDLS, CDR2 YYNGEE. The CDR3 loop spans 15 amino acids. This CDR3 reads CASSVAGVSYNEQYF. The CDR3 region has the DNA TGTGCCAGCAGCGTAGCAGGGGTCTCCTACAATGAGCAGTACTTC.

V usage is TRBV29-1 and J usage is TRBJ2-2; D remains ambiguous. Germline-derived CDR1 and CDR2 are SQVTM and ANQGSEA. CDR3 length equals 11 residues. V was trimmed by 8 bases and J by 6 bases, leaving 10 bases between them. For the CDR3, the DNA is TGCAGCATACTCCTACCCGGGGAGCTGTTTTTT. This sequence encodes CSILLPGELFF.

The chain carries TRBV7-9 and TRBJ2-3; TRBD2 is a possible D gene (6 bases). The CDR3 extends over 16 amino acids. V was trimmed by 3 bases and J by 1 base, leaving 14 bases between them. In germline, CDR1 is SEHNR, CDR2 FQNEAQ (reference sequence). In nucleotides, the CDR3 is TGTGCCAGCAGCTTTGGGACTCTCAGCGGCACAGATACGCAGTATTTT. It specifies CASSFGTLSGTDTQYF.